One sample yielded the 6 T cell receptor beta chains listed below, sequenced in a study of blood T cell repertoires in COVID-19. Produced via immunoSEQ multiplex PCR; TCRdb's table is partial and in-frame only. The table includes hundreds of thousands of clones, more than 85% detected once. Sequenced input: peripheral blood. Receptors originate from a man in his forties or fifties with acute or convalescent COVID-19.

This chain uses TRBV18 with TRBJ1-2; D might be TRBD1 (5 bases). Germline V gene sequence: CDR1 KGHSH, CDR2 LQKENI. CDR3 length: 14 amino acids. The V end lost 3 bases, the J end lost 7 bases, and 15 bases lay between the germline ends. The CDR3 spells CASSPHPNQGGYTF. In DNA form, the CDR3 reads TGTGCCAGCTCACCGCATCCAAATCAGGGTGGCTACACCTTC.

The J gene is TRBJ1-5, the V gene TRBV30; 7 bases fit TRBD1. The V and J ends lost 1 base and 0 bases, in that order; junction bases with no gene match: 12. The CDR3 sequence is 18 residues long. The germline gives CDR1 GTSNPN, CDR2 SVGIG (reference sequence). The DNA of the CDR3 is TGTGCCTGGAGTGCGACCCCACAGGGGTCCTATAGCAATCAGCCCCAGCATTTT. As protein: CAWSATPQGSYSNQPQHF.

This clone was seen once. This sequence joins TRBV20-1 and TRBJ2-1; 9 positions agree with TRBD2. Germline CDR1 is DFQATT and CDR2 is SNEGSKA (reference sequence). The V and J ends lost 3 bases and 4 bases, in that order; junction bases with no gene match: 7. CDR3 length equals 15 residues. The CDR3 loop is CSASGGRAIYNEQFF. CDR3 nucleotide sequence: TGCAGTGCTAGTGGCGGGAGGGCGATATACAATGAGCAGTTCTTC.

This chain links TRBV6-5 with TRBJ1-2; the match to TRBD1 covers 9 bases. The CDR3 contains 15 residues. V shed 2 bases, J shed 7 bases, and the junction held 8 bases outside the gene matches. CDR1 MNHEY and CDR2 SVGAGI come from the germline V gene. CDR3 protein: CASSYPPGQGSGYTF. The CDR3 region has the DNA TGTGCCAGCAGTTACCCTCCGGGACAGGGAAGTGGCTACACCTTC.

This rearrangement joins TRBV19 to TRBJ2-1, with TRBD2 identical over 9 bases. The CDR3 sequence is 18 residues long. V lost 0 bases, J lost 5 bases, and 11 bases stayed unmatched. The germline V gene has CDR1 LNHDA and CDR2 SQIVND (reference sequence). The CDR3 spells CASSIDRGGTSWDNEQFF. In DNA form, the CDR3 reads TGTGCCAGTAGTATAGATCGAGGGGGGACTAGCTGGGACAATGAGCAGTTCTTC. The full variable domain, its missing parts supplied by reference TRBV19 and TRBJ2-1, is DGGITQSPKYLFRKEGQNVTLSCEQNLNHDAMYWYRQDPGQGLRLIYYSQIVNDFQKGDIAEGYSVSREKKESFPLTVTSAQKNPTAFYLCASSIDRGGTSWDNEQFFGPGTRLTVL.

The chain employs TRBV27 and TRBJ2-3, with 7 nucleotides matching TRBD2. Germline values: CDR1 MNHEY, CDR2 SMNVEV (reference sequence). V dropped 1 base and J dropped 3; count of bases not matched to a gene: 7. The CDR3 totals 16 residues. CDR3 loop: CASSLWAGVGTDTQYF. The CDR3 DNA reads TGTGCCAGCAGTTTATGGGCGGGAGTGGGGACAGATACGCAGTATTTT.